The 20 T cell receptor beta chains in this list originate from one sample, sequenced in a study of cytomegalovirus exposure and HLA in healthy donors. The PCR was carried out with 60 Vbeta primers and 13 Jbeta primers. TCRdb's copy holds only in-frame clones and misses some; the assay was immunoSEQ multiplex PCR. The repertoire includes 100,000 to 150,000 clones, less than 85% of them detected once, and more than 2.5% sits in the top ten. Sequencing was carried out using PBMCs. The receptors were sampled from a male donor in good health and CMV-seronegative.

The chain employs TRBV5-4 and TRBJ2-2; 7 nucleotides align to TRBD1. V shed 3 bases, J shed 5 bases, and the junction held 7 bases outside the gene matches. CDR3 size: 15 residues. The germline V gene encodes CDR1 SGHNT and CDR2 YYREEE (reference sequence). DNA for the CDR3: TGTGCCAGCAGCTCCGGGACAGATAAGACCGGGGAGCTGTTTTTT. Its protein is CASSSGTDKTGELFF. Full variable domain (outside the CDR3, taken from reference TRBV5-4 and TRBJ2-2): ETGVTQSPTHLIKTRGQQVTLRCSSQSGHNTVSWYQQALGQGPQFIFQYYREEENGRGNFPPRFSGLQFPNYSSELNVNALELDDSALYLCASSSGTDKTGELFFGEGSRLTVL.

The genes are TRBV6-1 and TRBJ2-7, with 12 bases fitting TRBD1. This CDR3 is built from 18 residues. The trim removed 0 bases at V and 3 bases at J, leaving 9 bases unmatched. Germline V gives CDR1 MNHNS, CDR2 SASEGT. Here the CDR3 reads CASSEALSGQGADYEQYF. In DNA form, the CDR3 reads TGTGCCAGCAGTGAAGCGCTATCGGGACAGGGGGCTGACTACGAGCAGTACTTC.

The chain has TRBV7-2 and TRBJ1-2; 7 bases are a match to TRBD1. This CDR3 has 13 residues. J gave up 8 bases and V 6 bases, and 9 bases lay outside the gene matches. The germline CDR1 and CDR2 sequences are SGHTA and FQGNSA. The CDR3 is CASSPGQQRGYTF. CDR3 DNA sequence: TGTGCCAGCAGTCCGGGACAGCAGCGGGGCTACACCTTC.

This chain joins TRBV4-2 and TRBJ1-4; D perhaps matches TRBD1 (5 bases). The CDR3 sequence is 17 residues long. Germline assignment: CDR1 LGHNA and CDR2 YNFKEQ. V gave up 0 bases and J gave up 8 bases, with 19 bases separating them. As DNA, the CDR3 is TGTGCCAGCAGCCAAGAACGTATCCGGGCAACAGGAGAAAAACTGTTTTTT. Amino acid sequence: CASSQERIRATGEKLFF.

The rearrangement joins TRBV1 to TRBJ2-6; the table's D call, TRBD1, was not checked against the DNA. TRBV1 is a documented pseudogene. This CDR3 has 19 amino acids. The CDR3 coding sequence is TGCACCAGCAGCCTCTATCCGCAGGGGGTAGTATCTGGGGCCAACGGCCTGACTTTC. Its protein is CTSSLYPQGVVSGANGLTF.

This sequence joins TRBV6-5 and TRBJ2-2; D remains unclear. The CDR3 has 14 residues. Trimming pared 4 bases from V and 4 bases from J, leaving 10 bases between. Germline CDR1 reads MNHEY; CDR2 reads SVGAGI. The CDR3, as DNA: TGTGCCAGCAGTTGGTTGTCGGGCACCGGGGAGCTGTTTTTT. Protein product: CASSWLSGTGELFF.

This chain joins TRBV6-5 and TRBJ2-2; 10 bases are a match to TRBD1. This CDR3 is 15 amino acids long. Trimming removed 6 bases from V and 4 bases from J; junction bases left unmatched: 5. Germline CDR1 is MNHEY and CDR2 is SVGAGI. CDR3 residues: CASRTTGGTTGELFF. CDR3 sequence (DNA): TGTGCCAGCAGAACGACAGGGGGCACCACCGGGGAGCTGTTTTTT.

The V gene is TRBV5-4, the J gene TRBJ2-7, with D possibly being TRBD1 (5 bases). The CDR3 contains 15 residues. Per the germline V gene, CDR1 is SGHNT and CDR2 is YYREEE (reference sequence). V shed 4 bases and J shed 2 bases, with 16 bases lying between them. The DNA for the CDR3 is TGTGCCAGCAGCACTCCTCAGGGCACAACCTACGAGCAGTACTTC. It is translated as CASSTPQGTTYEQYF. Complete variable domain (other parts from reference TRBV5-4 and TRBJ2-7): ETGVTQSPTHLIKTRGQQVTLRCSSQSGHNTVSWYQQALGQGPQFIFQYYREEENGRGNFPPRFSGLQFPNYSSELNVNALELDDSALYLCASSTPQGTTYEQYFGPGTRLTVT.

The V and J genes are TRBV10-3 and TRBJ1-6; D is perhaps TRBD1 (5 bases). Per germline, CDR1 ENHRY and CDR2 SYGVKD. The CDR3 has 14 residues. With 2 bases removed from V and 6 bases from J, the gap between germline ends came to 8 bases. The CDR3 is CAISEQQVNSPLHF. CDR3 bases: TGTGCCATCAGTGAGCAACAGGTTAATTCACCCCTCCACTTT.

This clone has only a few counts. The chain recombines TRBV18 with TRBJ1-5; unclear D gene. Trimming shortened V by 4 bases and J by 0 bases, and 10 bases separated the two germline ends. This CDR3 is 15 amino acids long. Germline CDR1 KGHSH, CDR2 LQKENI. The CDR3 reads CASSRTDSSNQPQHF. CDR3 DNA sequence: TGTGCCAGCTCACGAACTGACTCTAGCAATCAGCCCCAGCATTTT. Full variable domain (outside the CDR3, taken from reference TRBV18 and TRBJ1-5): NAGVMQNPRHLVRRRGQEARLRCSPMKGHSHVYWYRQLPEEGLKFMVYLQKENIIDESGMPKERFSAEFPKEGPSILRIQQVVRGDSAAYFCASSRTDSSNQPQHFGDGTRLSIL.

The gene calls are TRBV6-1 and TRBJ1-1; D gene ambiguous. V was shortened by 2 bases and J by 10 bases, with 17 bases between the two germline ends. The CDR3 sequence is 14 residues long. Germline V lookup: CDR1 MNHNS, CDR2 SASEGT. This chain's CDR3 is CASSEPPNSGAAFF. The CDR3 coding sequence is TGTGCCAGCAGTGAACCCCCTAATTCAGGCGCAGCTTTCTTT.

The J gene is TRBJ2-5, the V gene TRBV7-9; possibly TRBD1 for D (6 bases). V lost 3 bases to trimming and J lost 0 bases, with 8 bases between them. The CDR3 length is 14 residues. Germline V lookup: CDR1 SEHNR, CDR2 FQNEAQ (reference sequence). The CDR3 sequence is CASSFGQNQETQYF. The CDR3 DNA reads TGTGCCAGCAGCTTCGGACAGAACCAAGAGACCCAGTACTTC.

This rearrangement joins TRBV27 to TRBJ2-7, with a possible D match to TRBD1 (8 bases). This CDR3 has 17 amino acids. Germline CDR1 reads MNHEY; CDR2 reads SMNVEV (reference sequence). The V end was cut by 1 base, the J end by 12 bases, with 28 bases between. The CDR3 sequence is CASSLYGLDRGGGGWYF. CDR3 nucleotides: TGTGCCAGCAGTTTATATGGACTAGACAGGGGTGGCGGGGGTTGGTACTTC.

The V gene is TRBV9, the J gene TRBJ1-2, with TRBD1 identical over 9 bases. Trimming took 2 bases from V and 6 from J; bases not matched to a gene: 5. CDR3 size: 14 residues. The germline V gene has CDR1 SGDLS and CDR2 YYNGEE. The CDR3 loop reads CASSVWDRVDGYTF. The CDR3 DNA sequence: TGTGCCAGCAGCGTTTGGGACAGGGTCGATGGCTACACCTTC.

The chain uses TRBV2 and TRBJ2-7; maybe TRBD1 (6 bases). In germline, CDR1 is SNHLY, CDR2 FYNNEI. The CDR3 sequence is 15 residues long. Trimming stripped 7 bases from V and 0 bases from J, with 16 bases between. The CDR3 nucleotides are TGTGCCAGCAACCGCGGACAGTCATTCTCCTACGAGCAGTACTTC. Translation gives CASNRGQSFSYEQYF.

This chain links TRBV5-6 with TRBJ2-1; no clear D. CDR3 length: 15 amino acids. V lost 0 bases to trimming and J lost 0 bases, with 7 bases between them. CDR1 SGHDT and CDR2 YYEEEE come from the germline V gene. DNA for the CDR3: TGTGCCAGCAGCTTGGCTCCGGGCTCCTACAATGAGCAGTTCTTC. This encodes CASSLAPGSYNEQFF.

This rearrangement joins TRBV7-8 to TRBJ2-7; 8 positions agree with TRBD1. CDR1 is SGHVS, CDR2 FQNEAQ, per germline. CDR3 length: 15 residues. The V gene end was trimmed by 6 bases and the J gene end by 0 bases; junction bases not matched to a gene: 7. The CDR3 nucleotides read TGTGCCAGCAGATACGGGACAGGCAGCTCCTACGAGCAGTACTTC. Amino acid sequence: CASRYGTGSSYEQYF.

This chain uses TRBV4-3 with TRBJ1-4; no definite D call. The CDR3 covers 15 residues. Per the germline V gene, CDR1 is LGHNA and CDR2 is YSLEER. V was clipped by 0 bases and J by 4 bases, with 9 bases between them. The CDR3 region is CASSQDLQINEKLFF. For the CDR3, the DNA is TGCGCCAGCAGCCAAGATTTACAGATTAATGAAAAACTGTTTTTT.

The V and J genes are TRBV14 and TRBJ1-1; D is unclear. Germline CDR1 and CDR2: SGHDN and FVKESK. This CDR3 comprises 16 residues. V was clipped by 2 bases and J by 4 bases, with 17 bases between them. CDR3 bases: TGTGCCAGCAGCCAATCATCGGGGTTTACTATCACTGAAGCTTTCTTT. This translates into CASSQSSGFTITEAFF.

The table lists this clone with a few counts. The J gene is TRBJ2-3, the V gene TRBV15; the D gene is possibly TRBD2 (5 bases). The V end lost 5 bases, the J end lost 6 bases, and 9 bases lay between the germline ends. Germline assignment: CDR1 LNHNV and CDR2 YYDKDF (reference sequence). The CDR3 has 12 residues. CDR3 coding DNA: TGTGCCACCAGCCCCGGAGGTGATACGCAGTATTTT. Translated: CATSPGGDTQYF.